The 2 T cell receptor beta chains given below trace back to one sample, sequenced in a study of regulatory T cells in long-lasting Graves disease (dated by TCRdb to the early 2020s). Explained via the paper, the time point label denotes: newly diagnosed GD, antithyroid drugs for less than 3 months. For both TCR sequencing and RNA sequencing, RNA was extracted from PBMCs in TRIzol. The method behind the library was multiplex PCR. The listed sequencing device is Illumina HiSeq 4000. TCR beta libraries were built with iRepertoire HTBI primers and Arm-PCR amplification of CDR3 regions. TCRdb took the public reads, trimmed them with fastp at Q25, ran MiXCR for clone calling and kept in-frame beta chains. Records with the same CDR3 protein are collapsed into one entry carrying the most frequent genes and DNA. In this sample the table shows about 430,000 distinct CDR3 sequences, approximately 16% of which occur a single time. The ten most abundant clones make up approximately 7.6% of the sample.

These same records also appear under a second study, on T cells in Graves' hyperthyroidism and ophthalmopathy.

Material: peripheral blood mononuclear cells (PBMCs), obtained at new diagnosis, from a patient treated with antithyroid drugs. All receptors derive from a woman between 40 and 50 years old with Graves disease. Donor details come from another sample of the same person, matched by shared clones.

This clonotype came up many times. This chain uses TRBV20-1 with TRBJ2-3; D gene uncertain. CDR1 and CDR2 (germline): DFQATT, SNEGSKA (reference sequence). The germline V and J ends were trimmed by 0 bases and 5 bases, with 3 bases remaining between them. This CDR3 has 11 amino acids. DNA for the CDR3: TGCAGTGCTAGAGAGATAGATACGCAGTATTTT. Amino acid sequence: CSAREIDTQYF.

This clonotype was detected ten times or more. This chain links TRBV28 with TRBJ2-5; possible D gene TRBD2, 6 bases. The CDR3 loop spans 13 amino acids. V was cut by 5 bases and J by 4 bases, with 11 bases left in between. Per the germline V gene, CDR1 is MDHEN and CDR2 is SYDVKM. The CDR3 nucleotides read TGTGCCAGCAGTACCCTAGCGAGAGAGACCCAGTACTTC. This translates into CASSTLARETQYF.